This TCR beta chain appears in the sequencing data of a study of human T cells and chemical hapten exposure. TCRdb reanalysed the RACE reads using MiXCR and keeps one entry per CDR3 protein. The data show tens of thousands of distinct CDR3 sequences, about an eighth seen once. The time point denotes: pre-sensitization, week 0. Described treatment: therapeutic diphenylcyclopropenone sensitization with weekly scalp DPC. Ten or more counts support this clonotype. Losses at the gene ends were 5 bases for V and 3 bases for J; bases not matched to a gene: 8. The CDR3 loop spans 15 amino acids. CDR1 and CDR2 (germline): LNHDA, SQIVND (reference sequence).

The sequencing here drew on whole blood, taken in connection with sensitization to the hapten diphenylcyclopropenone (DPC). This TCR was recovered from a woman aged 30 to 39 with alopecia areata. Some clones in this sample may be carry-over from other donors' samples. The gene calls are TRBV19 and TRBJ2-3; 7 bases line up with TRBD2. The CDR3 region has the DNA TGTGCCAGTAGTGGGGGAGGGCCAATAACAGATACGCAGTATTTT. It is translated as CASSGGGPITDTQYF.